The rows below give T cell receptor beta chains drawn from one sample of a study of T cells after yellow fever vaccination. TCRdb re-analysed the 5' RACE reads in MiXCR, keeping a single row per CDR3 protein. The data contain 250,000 to 300,000 distinct CDR3 sequences, around 4.9% of them singletons. Source: CD4+ T cells sorted from PBMCs, taken on the day of the yellow fever booster vaccination. These receptor sequences come from a man between 18 and 35 years old who received the YFV17D yellow fever vaccine. CDR3s include the opening cysteine and the closing phenylalanine or tryptophan. Each record gives: CDR3 protein, CDR3 DNA, J gene, D gene, V gene, clone size. D genes are given only for firm matches. Clone size is given for some rows only: seen once, a few or many times, or a class if the clone is expanded.

CDR3 protein: CASSLGTEYEQFF
CDR3 DNA: TGTGCCAGCAGCTTGGGGACAGAGTATGAGCAGTTCTTC
J gene: TRBJ2-1
D gene: NA
V gene: TRBV5-6
clone size: many

CDR3 protein: CASKGDGPFF
CDR3 DNA: TGCGCCAGCAAGGGGGACGGGCCTTTCTTT
J gene: TRBJ1-1
D gene: NA
V gene: TRBV5-1
clone size: many

CDR3 protein: CASSPALGGSDTQYF
CDR3 DNA: TGTGCCAGCAGCCCGGCCCTAGGGGGTTCAGATACGCAGTATTTT
J gene: TRBJ2-3
D gene: NA
V gene: TRBV6-5
clone size: NA

CDR3 protein: CASSPVGDTEAFF
CDR3 DNA: TGTGCCAGCAGCCCGGTCGGCGACACTGAAGCTTTCTTT
J gene: TRBJ1-1
D gene: NA
V gene: TRBV7-3
clone size: many

CDR3 protein: CASSLGQETNQPQHF
CDR3 DNA: TGTGCCAGCAGTTTGGGTCAGGAGACTAATCAGCCCCAGCATTTT
J gene: TRBJ1-5
D gene: NA
V gene: TRBV12-3/TRBV12-4
clone size: NA

CDR3 protein: CASGSTGGTEAFF
CDR3 DNA: TGTGCCAGTGGGTCTACAGGGGGCACTGAAGCTTTCTTT
J gene: TRBJ1-1
D gene: TRBD1
V gene: TRBV19
clone size: NA

CDR3 protein: CASSLDQGSQPQHF
CDR3 DNA: TGCGCCAGCAGCTTGGACCAGGGTAGTCAGCCCCAGCATTTT
J gene: TRBJ1-5
D gene: NA
V gene: TRBV5-1
clone size: few

CDR3 protein: CASTPRGGLTQYF
CDR3 DNA: TGTGCCAGCACGCCCCGGGGGGGCTTGACCCAGTACTTC
J gene: TRBJ2-5
D gene: TRBD2
V gene: TRBV12-3/TRBV12-4
clone size: NA

CDR3 protein: CSARDSGFGDTQYF
CDR3 DNA: TGCAGTGCTAGAGATTCAGGGTTCGGAGATACGCAGTATTTT
J gene: TRBJ2-3
D gene: NA
V gene: TRBV20-1
clone size: NA

CDR3 protein: CAISLDRASDGYTF
CDR3 DNA: TGTGCCATCAGCCTGGACAGGGCCAGTGACGGCTACACCTTC
J gene: TRBJ1-2
D gene: TRBD1
V gene: TRBV10-3
clone size: NA

CDR3 protein: CASSQGWTGDNEQFF
CDR3 DNA: TGCGCCAGCAGCCAAGGTTGGACAGGGGACAATGAGCAGTTCTTC
J gene: TRBJ2-1
D gene: TRBD1
V gene: TRBV4-3
clone size: many

CDR3 protein: CASSLAGSTDTQYF
CDR3 DNA: TGTGCCAGCAGCTTAGCGGGGAGCACAGATACGCAGTATTTT
J gene: TRBJ2-3
D gene: NA
V gene: TRBV7-2
clone size: many

CDR3 protein: CASSFSIGSTDTQYF
CDR3 DNA: TGTGCCAGCAGCTTCAGTATCGGGTCCACAGATACGCAGTATTTT
J gene: TRBJ2-3
D gene: NA
V gene: TRBV7-9
clone size: many

CDR3 protein: CSVAIQPDTQYF
CDR3 DNA: TGCAGCGTTGCTATTCAGCCAGATACGCAGTATTTT
J gene: TRBJ2-3
D gene: NA
V gene: TRBV29-1
clone size: few

CDR3 protein: CATGGRGRDTQYF
CDR3 DNA: TGTGCCACCGGAGGGCGGGGAAGGGATACGCAGTATTTT
J gene: TRBJ2-3
D gene: NA
V gene: TRBV5-6
clone size: few

CDR3 protein: CSAREDMNTEAFF
CDR3 DNA: TGCAGTGCTCGGGAGGACATGAACACTGAAGCTTTCTTT
J gene: TRBJ1-1
D gene: NA
V gene: TRBV20-1
clone size: many

CDR3 protein: CSARAQAGTGYTDTQYF
CDR3 DNA: TGCAGTGCTAGAGCCCAAGCCGGGACGGGGTACACAGATACGCAGTATTTT
J gene: TRBJ2-3
D gene: NA
V gene: TRBV20-1
clone size: few

CDR3 protein: CASSLTGSSTGELFF
CDR3 DNA: TGCGCCAGCAGCTTGACAGGGTCGAGCACCGGGGAGCTGTTTTTT
J gene: TRBJ2-2
D gene: NA
V gene: TRBV5-1
clone size: NA

CDR3 protein: CASSQVGGRTDTQYF
CDR3 DNA: TGCGCCAGCAGCCAAGTTGGGGGACGAACAGATACGCAGTATTTT
J gene: TRBJ2-3
D gene: NA
V gene: TRBV4-1
clone size: few

CDR3 protein: CASRPRTANTEAFF
CDR3 DNA: TGCGCCAGCAGACCTCGGACAGCGAACACTGAAGCTTTCTTT
J gene: TRBJ1-1
D gene: NA
V gene: TRBV5-1
clone size: few

CDR3 protein: CASSPERGGGNEQFF
CDR3 DNA: TGTGCCAGCAGTCCTGAGCGGGGTGGCGGCAATGAGCAGTTCTTC
J gene: TRBJ2-1
D gene: TRBD2
V gene: TRBV12-3/TRBV12-4
clone size: NA

CDR3 protein: CASRWTRQETQYF
CDR3 DNA: TGTGCCAGCAGATGGACGAGACAAGAGACCCAGTACTTC
J gene: TRBJ2-5
D gene: NA
V gene: TRBV12-3/TRBV12-4
clone size: many

CDR3 protein: CSARDPFEYGYTF
CDR3 DNA: TGCAGTGCTAGAGACCCTTTTGAATATGGCTACACCTTC
J gene: TRBJ1-2
D gene: NA
V gene: TRBV20-1
clone size: NA

CDR3 protein: CASSLGYGGSSYNEQFF
CDR3 DNA: TGCGCCAGCAGCTTGGGATATGGCGGGAGCTCCTACAATGAGCAGTTCTTC
J gene: TRBJ2-1
D gene: TRBD2
V gene: TRBV5-1
clone size: NA

CDR3 protein: CASRVAGAVETQYF
CDR3 DNA: TGTGCCAGCAGGGTAGCGGGGGCCGTGGAGACCCAGTACTTC
J gene: TRBJ2-5
D gene: TRBD2
V gene: TRBV7-2
clone size: NA

CDR3 protein: CASSLAGWEETQYF
CDR3 DNA: TGTGCCAGCAGCTTAGCGGGATGGGAAGAGACCCAGTACTTC
J gene: TRBJ2-5
D gene: NA
V gene: TRBV7-2
clone size: many

CDR3 protein: CASSGTDNYGYTF
CDR3 DNA: TGTGCCAGCAGCGGGACAGATAACTATGGCTACACCTTC
J gene: TRBJ1-2
D gene: TRBD1
V gene: TRBV5-6
clone size: few

CDR3 protein: CASSTRGNPLIQYF
CDR3 DNA: TGTGCCAGCAGTACTCGGGGGAACCCTCTGATCCAGTACTTC
J gene: TRBJ2-5
D gene: NA
V gene: TRBV6-2/TRBV6-3
clone size: NA

CDR3 protein: CATYRGGGNTIYF
CDR3 DNA: TGTGCCACCTACAGGGGGGGCGGAAACACCATATATTTT
J gene: TRBJ1-3
D gene: TRBD1
V gene: TRBV12-3/TRBV12-4
clone size: few

CDR3 protein: CAISDSGSPLHF
CDR3 DNA: TGTGCCATCAGTGATAGTGGTTCACCCCTCCACTTT
J gene: TRBJ1-6
D gene: NA
V gene: TRBV10-3
clone size: many

CDR3 protein: CATSRGGTGGYTEAFF
CDR3 DNA: TGTGCCACCAGCAGAGGCGGGACAGGGGGATACACTGAAGCTTTCTTT
J gene: TRBJ1-1
D gene: TRBD1
V gene: TRBV15
clone size: many

CDR3 protein: CASRPGGIYNEQFF
CDR3 DNA: TGTGCCAGCAGACCCGGGGGGATTTACAATGAGCAGTTCTTC
J gene: TRBJ2-1
D gene: TRBD2
V gene: TRBV12-3/TRBV12-4
clone size: many

CDR3 protein: CASSYTNAGTGSLGWETQYF
CDR3 DNA: TGTGCCAGCAGTTACACGAACGCCGGGACAGGTAGCTTAGGCTGGGAGACCCAGTACTTC
J gene: TRBJ2-5
D gene: TRBD1
V gene: TRBV6-2/TRBV6-3
clone size: many

CDR3 protein: CASSLSPSGSRMTYEQYF
CDR3 DNA: TGTGCCAGCAGCTTATCCCCTTCAGGGTCGAGGATGACCTACGAGCAGTACTTC
J gene: TRBJ2-7
D gene: NA
V gene: TRBV11-2
clone size: few

CDR3 protein: CASSSRGTLSTGELFF
CDR3 DNA: TGTGCCAGCAGCTCCCGGGGGACCCTTTCCACCGGGGAGCTGTTTTTT
J gene: TRBJ2-2
D gene: NA
V gene: TRBV5-5
clone size: many

CDR3 protein: CASSQGRGNQPQHF
CDR3 DNA: TGCGCCAGCAGCCAAGGTAGGGGGAATCAGCCCCAGCATTTT
J gene: TRBJ1-5
D gene: NA
V gene: TRBV4-3
clone size: many

CDR3 protein: CSVIQGLHGYTF
CDR3 DNA: TGCAGTGTTATTCAGGGGTTGCATGGCTACACCTTC
J gene: TRBJ1-2
D gene: NA
V gene: TRBV20-1
clone size: NA

CDR3 protein: CASSLPPTGLIVNTEAFF
CDR3 DNA: TGTGCCAGCAGTTTACCCCCGACGGGCCTCATCGTGAACACTGAAGCTTTCTTT
J gene: TRBJ1-1
D gene: NA
V gene: TRBV12-3/TRBV12-4
clone size: many

CDR3 protein: CSAPQPVQGALEQYF
CDR3 DNA: TGCAGTGCACCTCAACCCGTGCAGGGGGCTCTCGAGCAGTACTTC
J gene: TRBJ2-7
D gene: TRBD1
V gene: TRBV20-1
clone size: NA

CDR3 protein: CASSLGQIMNTEAFF
CDR3 DNA: TGTGCCAGCAGCTTAGGCCAGATCATGAACACTGAAGCTTTCTTT
J gene: TRBJ1-1
D gene: NA
V gene: TRBV7-3
clone size: many

CDR3 protein: CASSVDPGRGEKLFF
CDR3 DNA: TGTGCCAGCAGCGTAGATCCAGGGAGGGGTGAAAAACTGTTTTTT
J gene: TRBJ1-4
D gene: NA
V gene: TRBV9
clone size: NA

CDR3 protein: CASSQRDSGNTIYF
CDR3 DNA: TGCGCCAGCAGCCAAAGAGACTCTGGAAACACCATATATTTT
J gene: TRBJ1-3
D gene: NA
V gene: TRBV4-1
clone size: few

CDR3 protein: CASSPQGLGLFF
CDR3 DNA: TGTGCCAGCAGCCCACAGGGTCTCGGACTGTTTTTT
J gene: TRBJ1-4
D gene: NA
V gene: TRBV14
clone size: NA

CDR3 protein: CASSYSRLGGLNTEAFF
CDR3 DNA: TGTGCCAGCAGTTACTCGAGGCTTGGAGGGTTGAACACTGAAGCTTTCTTT
J gene: TRBJ1-1
D gene: NA
V gene: TRBV6-2/TRBV6-3
clone size: few

CDR3 protein: CASSHARDYNTGELFF
CDR3 DNA: TGTGCCAGCAGCCATGCCCGGGACTACAACACCGGGGAGCTGTTTTTT
J gene: TRBJ2-2
D gene: TRBD2
V gene: TRBV4-2
clone size: many

CDR3 protein: CASSPWGPNEKLFF
CDR3 DNA: TGTGCCAGCAGCCCTTGGGGACCTAATGAAAAGCTGTTTTTT
J gene: TRBJ1-4
D gene: NA
V gene: TRBV6-2/TRBV6-3
clone size: few

CDR3 protein: CSARNWGRIGTDTQYF
CDR3 DNA: TGCAGTGCTAGAAATTGGGGCAGGATTGGCACAGATACGCAGTATTTT
J gene: TRBJ2-3
D gene: NA
V gene: TRBV20-1
clone size: many

CDR3 protein: CASSFRRGRETQYF
CDR3 DNA: TGTGCCAGCAGTTTCAGGCGTGGCAGGGAGACCCAGTACTTC
J gene: TRBJ2-5
D gene: NA
V gene: TRBV27
clone size: many

CDR3 protein: CASSSLAGDNTGELFF
CDR3 DNA: TGCGCCAGCAGCTCGCTAGCGGGGGACAACACCGGGGAGCTGTTTTTT
J gene: TRBJ2-2
D gene: TRBD2
V gene: TRBV5-1
clone size: many

CDR3 protein: CASSLSPLSYNEQFF
CDR3 DNA: TGTGCCAGCAGCTTAAGTCCACTCTCCTACAATGAGCAGTTCTTC
J gene: TRBJ2-1
D gene: NA
V gene: TRBV7-3
clone size: few

CDR3 protein: CASSLNLQETQYF
CDR3 DNA: TGCGCCAGCAGCTTAAACCTCCAAGAGACCCAGTACTTC
J gene: TRBJ2-5
D gene: NA
V gene: TRBV5-1
clone size: few

CDR3 protein: CASSATRERSNQPQHF
CDR3 DNA: TGTGCCAGTAGTGCCACGAGGGAGAGGAGCAATCAGCCCCAGCATTTT
J gene: TRBJ1-5
D gene: NA
V gene: TRBV19
clone size: NA

CDR3 protein: CASSQVRSGGASEETQYF
CDR3 DNA: TGTGCCAGCAGCCAAGTTCGTAGCGGGGGGGCCAGTGAAGAGACCCAGTACTTC
J gene: TRBJ2-5
D gene: TRBD2
V gene: TRBV3-1
clone size: NA

CDR3 protein: CASRRVSGNHEQYF
CDR3 DNA: TGTGCCAGTAGAAGGGTTAGCGGGAACCACGAGCAGTACTTC
J gene: TRBJ2-7
D gene: TRBD2
V gene: TRBV19
clone size: NA

CDR3 protein: CASSRGVQETQYF
CDR3 DNA: TGTGCCAGCAGTAGGGGGGTCCAAGAGACCCAGTACTTC
J gene: TRBJ2-5
D gene: NA
V gene: TRBV7-2
clone size: many

CDR3 protein: CSASGVPYNEQFF
CDR3 DNA: TGCAGTGCTTCCGGGGTTCCCTACAATGAGCAGTTCTTC
J gene: TRBJ2-1
D gene: NA
V gene: TRBV20-1
clone size: many

CDR3 protein: CASSLDSGPGELFF
CDR3 DNA: TGTGCCAGCAGCTTAGACTCTGGTCCCGGGGAGCTGTTTTTT
J gene: TRBJ2-2
D gene: NA
V gene: TRBV7-7
clone size: few